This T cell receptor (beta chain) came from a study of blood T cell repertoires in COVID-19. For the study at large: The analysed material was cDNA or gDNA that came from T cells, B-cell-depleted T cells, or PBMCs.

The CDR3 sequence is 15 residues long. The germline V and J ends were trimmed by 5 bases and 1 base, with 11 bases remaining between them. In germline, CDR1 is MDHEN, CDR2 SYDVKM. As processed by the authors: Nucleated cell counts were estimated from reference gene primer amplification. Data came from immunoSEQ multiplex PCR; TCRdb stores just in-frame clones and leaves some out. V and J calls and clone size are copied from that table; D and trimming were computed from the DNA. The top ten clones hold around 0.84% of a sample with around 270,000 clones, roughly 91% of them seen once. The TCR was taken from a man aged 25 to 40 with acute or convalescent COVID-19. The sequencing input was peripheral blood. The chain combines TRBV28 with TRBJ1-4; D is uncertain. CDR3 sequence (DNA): TGTGCCAGCAGTGGAAGGGAGCTAACTAATGAAAAACTGTTTTTT. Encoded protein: CASSGRELTNEKLFF.